One and the same sample provided the 22 T cell receptor beta chains below, sequenced in a study of T-cell reconstitution after alpha-beta-depleted transplantation in children. Construction of the TCRbeta library involved unique molecular identifiers. TCRdb used MiXCR to reprocess the PCR reads, holding one entry per CDR3 protein. The sample yields some 600,000 distinct CDR3 sequences, approximately 13% seen once. Material: PBMCs, mostly from graft donor cells, obtained 360 days after TCRalphabeta/CD19-depleted stem cell transplant. The receptors were sampled from a male patient between 5 and 17 years old who had a stem cell transplant for acute myeloid leukemia, so the T cells may come from the graft donor.

This clonotype was detected only a few times. The rearrangement joins TRBV6-5 to TRBJ2-5; D is unresolved. CDR3 length: 14 residues. V lost 3 bases and J 7 bases, leaving 15 bases between the germline ends. The germline V gene has CDR1 MNHEY and CDR2 SVGAGI. The CDR3 protein is CASSYSQAWGTQYF. The CDR3 DNA reads as TGTGCCAGCAGTTATTCCCAGGCTTGGGGGACCCAGTACTTC.

This clonotype was detected only a few times. J is TRBJ2-3 and V is TRBV2, with 7 nucleotides matching TRBD2. Trimming took 7 bases from V and 2 from J; bases not matched to a gene: 3. The CDR3 runs to 13 residues. Per germline, CDR1 SNHLY and CDR2 FYNNEI. The CDR3 coding sequence is TGTGCCAGCACTAGCGGAATCACAGATACGCAGTATTTT. This gives the protein CASTSGITDTQYF.

This clonotype was seen repeatedly, ten times or more. V and J are TRBV20-1 and TRBJ2-3; 10 positions match TRBD2. V gave up 0 bases and J gave up 2 bases; unmatched junction bases: 5. CDR3 length: 16 residues. Germline V CDR1 and CDR2: DFQATT, SNEGSKA (reference sequence). This CDR3 reads CSARDGLAAFTDTQYF. Here the CDR3 DNA reads TGCAGTGCTAGAGACGGACTAGCGGCCTTCACAGATACGCAGTATTTT.

The rearrangement joins TRBV6-2 or TRBV6-3 to TRBJ2-5, with 10 bases lining up with TRBD2. This CDR3 has 14 amino acids. V was clipped by 5 bases and J by 6 bases; unmatched bases: 6. Germline values: CDR1 MNHEY, CDR2 SVGEGT. Here the CDR3 reads CASSPSSGSKTQYF. The CDR3 coding sequence is TGTGCCAGCAGTCCGTCTAGCGGGAGCAAGACCCAGTACTTC.

This clonotype has a count of ten or more. The genes are TRBV25-1 and TRBJ2-6; unclear D gene. Trimming removed 6 bases at V and 0 bases at J, with 3 bases between. The V gene's germline CDR1 is MGHDK and CDR2 SYGVNS. The CDR3 totals 13 residues. CDR3 nucleotides: TGTGCCAGCAGGCCCTCTGGGGCCAACGTCCTGACTTTC. This encodes CASRPSGANVLTF.

The V and J genes are TRBV2 and TRBJ1-1; 7 bases fit TRBD1. This CDR3 comprises 14 residues. Germline V gene sequence: CDR1 SNHLY, CDR2 FYNNEI. Trimming removed 6 bases from V and 2 bases from J; junction bases left unmatched: 6. The CDR3, as DNA: TGTGCCAGCAGGGTGACAGGGTACAACACTGAAGCTTTCTTT. Residues: CASRVTGYNTEAFF.

The chain combines TRBV20-1 with TRBJ2-3; possibly TRBD2 for D (7 bases). CDR3 length: 16 amino acids. From germline, CDR1 is DFQATT and CDR2 SNEGSKA (reference sequence). The germline V and J ends were trimmed by 4 bases and 2 bases, with 19 bases remaining between them. In nucleotides, the CDR3 is TGCAGTGCTATCCTTGAGGGGGGGCCTGCCACAGATACGCAGTATTTT. It encodes CSAILEGGPATDTQYF.

V is TRBV28 and J is TRBJ2-7; D remains unclear. Trimming left V 3 bases short and J 4 bases short, with 13 bases between. This CDR3 is 14 amino acids long. Germline-derived CDR1 and CDR2 are MDHEN and SYDVKM. The CDR3 DNA reads TGTGCCAGCAGTTTGCTTGGCAGACTGTACGAGCAGTACTTC. This sequence encodes CASSLLGRLYEQYF.

This clonotype occurred a few times. This chain joins TRBV30 and TRBJ2-1; 14 bases are shared with TRBD2. In germline, CDR1 is GTSNPN, CDR2 SVGIG (reference sequence). V lost 1 base and J lost 5; bases outside the gene matches: 19. The CDR3 runs 21 residues. The CDR3 sequence: CAWSGVKGTSGSLLFHNEQFF. For the CDR3, the DNA is TGTGCCTGGAGTGGTGTAAAGGGGACTAGCGGGAGCCTTCTTTTCCACAATGAGCAGTTCTTC. Full variable domain (outside the CDR3, taken from reference TRBV30 and TRBJ2-1): SQTIHQWPATLVQPVGSPLSLECTVEGTSNPNLYWYRQAAGRGLQLLFYSVGIGQISSEVPQNLSASRPQDRQFILSSKKLLLSDSGFYLCAWSGVKGTSGSLLFHNEQFFGPGTRLTVL.

This chain joins TRBV5-1 and TRBJ2-5; 13 nucleotides match TRBD2. This CDR3 comprises 16 residues. Germline-derived CDR1 and CDR2 are SGHRS and YFSETQ. With 6 bases clipped from V and 4 bases from J, the junction kept 9 bases outside the gene matches. The CDR3 loop is CASKGLAGDPVETQYF. The CDR3 DNA follows: TGCGCCAGCAAAGGACTAGCGGGAGACCCAGTAGAGACCCAGTACTTC.

As concerns this clonotype: A read error may produce the germline difference seen at one junction end. The V gene is TRBV4-2, the J gene TRBJ1-2; D uncertain. From germline, CDR1 is LGHNA and CDR2 YNFKEQ. The CDR3 consists of 14 residues. The CDR3 DNA sequence: TGTGCCAGCAGCCAAGGAGGGCAGATTTATGGCTGCACCTTC. This codes for CASSQGGQIYGCTF.

This clonotype was recorded a few times. The rearrangement links TRBV27 to TRBJ1-4, with D possibly matching TRBD1 (5 bases). Trimming left V 10 bases short and J 5 bases short, with 14 bases between. Per germline, CDR1 MNHEY and CDR2 SMNVEV (reference sequence). The CDR3 contains 13 residues. CDR3 amino acids: CATRDKGNEKLFF. Here the CDR3 DNA reads TGTGCCACCAGAGATAAGGGGAATGAAAAACTGTTTTTT.

The gene calls are TRBV7-6 and TRBJ2-1; possibly TRBD2 for D (6 bases). There are 15 residues in the CDR3. The V gene lost 1 base and the J gene lost 4 bases, with 11 bases spanning the gap. Germline-derived CDR1 and CDR2 are SGHVS and FNYEAQ. The chain's CDR3 is CASSLGASVYNEQFF. The CDR3 DNA is TGTGCCAGCAGCTTAGGGGCTAGCGTGTACAATGAGCAGTTCTTC.

On this clonotype: A much bigger clone sits one base away, suggesting this may be a read error. The genes are TRBV9 and TRBJ2-7; 10 positions match TRBD1. The CDR3 sequence is 15 residues long. The trim removed 0 bases at V and 1 base at J, leaving 1 base unmatched. Germline V gives CDR1 SGDLS, CDR2 YYNGEE. CDR3 in DNA: TGTGCCAGCAGCGTAGGGGGACAGGGGTCCTACGAGCAGTACTTC. Protein sequence: CASSVGGQGSYEQYF. Full variable domain (outside the CDR3, taken from reference TRBV9 and TRBJ2-7): DSGVTQTPKHLITATGQRVTLRCSPRSGDLSVYWYQQSLDQGLQFLIQYYNGEERAKGNILERFSAQQFPDLHSELNLSSLELGDSALYFCASSVGGQGSYEQYFGPGTRLTVT.

This clonotype has more than one count but fewer than ten. V is TRBV15 and J is TRBJ2-7; 8 nucleotides match TRBD2. Germline CDR1 reads LNHNV; CDR2 reads YYDKDF (reference sequence). The V segment lost 6 bases and the J segment 3 bases; nucleotides outside the gene matches: 7. The CDR3 spans 14 residues. This chain's CDR3 is CATRFSGDNYEQYF. The CDR3, as DNA: TGTGCCACCAGGTTTAGCGGGGATAACTACGAGCAGTACTTC.

This clonotype was observed a few times. The CDR3 loop is CASSSLAGMGTDTQYF. DNA for the CDR3: TGTGCCAGCAGCTCCTTAGCGGGAATGGGCACAGATACGCAGTATTTT. The chain links TRBV7-8 to TRBJ2-3, with 8 nucleotides matching TRBD2. CDR3 length equals 16 residues. With V trimmed by 4 bases and J by 1 base, 7 bases remained unmatched. Germline assignment: CDR1 SGHVS and CDR2 FQNEAQ.

This clonotype was observed a few times. CDR3 DNA: TGCGCCAGCAGTACGGACAGATTCTACGAGCAGTACTTC. Its translation: CASSTDRFYEQYF. The V gene is TRBV5-1, the J gene TRBJ2-7; TRBD1 is a possible D gene (6 bases). Germline values: CDR1 SGHRS, CDR2 YFSETQ. This CDR3 spans 13 amino acids. Trimming stripped 5 bases from V and 3 bases from J, with 12 bases between.

This chain connects TRBV20-1 to TRBJ2-7; TRBD2 agrees at 9 bases. This CDR3 spans 14 amino acids. Germline CDR1 DFQATT, CDR2 SNEGSKA (reference sequence). Losses at the gene ends were 5 bases for V and 3 bases for J; bases not matched to a gene: 8. CDR3 residues: CSAQRREGGYEQYF. The CDR3 DNA is TGCAGTGCTCAGAGGCGGGAGGGAGGCTACGAGCAGTACTTC.

This clonotype has a count of ten or more. The chain links TRBV29-1 to TRBJ1-1, with D uncertain. CDR1 and CDR2 (germline): SQVTM, ANQGSEA. This CDR3 comprises 12 residues. V was shortened by 8 bases and J by 1 base, with 11 bases between the two germline ends. This CDR3 reads CSSRRENTEAFF. For the CDR3, the DNA is TGCAGCTCCCGACGGGAGAACACTGAAGCTTTCTTT.

The chain couples TRBV7-6 to TRBJ2-1, with 8 bases fitting TRBD2. Germline lookup yields CDR1 SGHVS and CDR2 FNYEAQ. This CDR3 has 18 residues. V lost 5 bases to trimming and J lost 0 bases; unmatched junction nucleotides: 12. The CDR3 DNA reads TGTGCCAGCAGCCCACGAATCGGGGGGACTAGCTCCTACAATGAGCAGTTCTTC. It encodes CASSPRIGGTSSYNEQFF.

Remarks on this clonotype: The missing conserved phenylalanine or tryptophan at the end of this CDR3 makes a read error likely. The chain uses TRBV5-1 and TRBJ2-7, with D possibly matching TRBD2 (6 bases). The CDR3 consists of 15 residues. V shed 1 base and J shed 3 bases, with 14 bases lying between them. Germline V CDR1 and CDR2: SGHRS, YFSETQ. CDR3 loop: CASSLIASGVYEQYL. The CDR3 DNA sequence: TGCGCCAGCAGCTTGATTGCCTCGGGGGTCTACGAGCAGTACCTC.

This clonotype has only a few counts. This sequence joins TRBV29-1 and TRBJ2-1; 10 nucleotides align to TRBD2. V lost 6 bases, J lost 6 bases, and 2 bases stayed unmatched. Per the germline V gene, CDR1 is SQVTM and CDR2 is ANQGSEA. The CDR3 has 12 residues. CDR3 in amino acids: CSVRTSGNEQFF. The CDR3, as DNA: TGCAGCGTCCGGACTAGCGGCAATGAGCAGTTCTTC.